This TCR beta chain was sequenced for a study of cytomegalovirus exposure and HLA in healthy donors. Study observations and caveats: TCR beta chains numbering some 160 were designated cytomegalovirus-associated. Later work showed greater clonal expansion in HLA-associated TCR beta chains than in equally common others. Several of the most significant clusters appeared linked to common viral pathogens, based on a later analysis.

Concerning this clone: Its antigen is not identified.

The PCR was carried out with 60 Vbeta primers and 13 Jbeta primers. Using immunoSEQ multiplex PCR, the repertoire was profiled, and TCRdb retains in-frame clones only, with some absent. The table includes some 90,000 clones, approximately 80% detected once. V shed 4 bases, J shed 2 bases, and the junction held 7 bases outside the gene matches. The CDR3 runs to 16 residues. The germline V gene encodes CDR1 SNHLY and CDR2 FYNNEI. This chain connects TRBV2 to TRBJ1-3; 8 nucleotides line up with TRBD1. The TCR was taken from a man aged 30-40 years in good health and CMV-seronegative. Material for sequencing was PBMCs. As DNA, the CDR3 is TGTGCCAGCAGTGGAACCCCAGGGGGCGCTGGAAACACCATATATTTT. Amino acid sequence: CASSGTPGGAGNTIYF.